These 5 T cell receptor beta chains were sequenced from one sample in a study of cytomegalovirus exposure and HLA in healthy donors. The PCR was carried out with 60 Vbeta primers and 13 Jbeta primers. The table came from immunoSEQ multiplex PCR; TCRdb's copy has only in-frame clones and leaves some out. The sample holds roughly 200,000 clones; over 70% are singletons and the top ten take approximately 2.9%. The sample consisted of PBMCs. Receptors were obtained from a male donor in good health and CMV-seronegative.

This clone has a handful of counts. The chain links TRBV5-1 to TRBJ1-2; 10 bases agree with TRBD1. Germline trimming cut 0 bases from V and 7 bases from J; bases unmatched to any gene: 3. Germline V CDR1 and CDR2: SGHRS, YFSETQ. This CDR3 has 14 residues. The CDR3 sequence is CASSLATGGIGYTF. DNA of the CDR3: TGCGCCAGCAGCTTGGCGACAGGGGGCATTGGCTACACCTTC.

The gene calls are TRBV5-3 and TRBJ1-2; tentative D call: TRBD1 (6 bases). Being an ORF, TRBV5-3 has a function that is uncertain. Trimming removed 4 bases from V and 6 bases from J, with 13 bases in between. The length of the CDR3 is 13 residues. The CDR3 sequence is CARSPDSKNGYTF. In DNA form, the CDR3 reads TGTGCCAGAAGCCCGGACAGTAAGAATGGCTACACCTTC.

To note about this clone: Within the sample, other DNA sequences also encode this same CDR3. The V call is TRBV27, the J call TRBJ2-3; D is unresolved. This CDR3 has 11 residues. Germline assignment: CDR1 MNHEY and CDR2 SMNVEV (reference sequence). The germline V and J ends were trimmed by 4 bases and 3 bases, with 2 bases remaining between them. The CDR3 region is CASSSTDTQYF. CDR3 nucleotide sequence: TGTGCCAGCAGTTCAACAGATACGCAGTATTTT.

CDR3 residues: CASSLARGTEAFF. The DNA of the CDR3 is TGTGCCAGCAGCTTAGCCCGGGGGACTGAAGCTTTCTTT. The V and J genes are TRBV7-9 and TRBJ1-1; TRBD1 might be the D (5 bases). CDR3 length: 13 amino acids. The V end lost 0 bases, the J end lost 5 bases, and 7 bases lay between the germline ends. Looked up from germline, CDR1 is SEHNR and CDR2 is FQNEAQ (reference sequence).

This clone was counted once. The chain uses TRBV29-1 and TRBJ2-2; D may be TRBD2 (6 bases). V lost 2 bases and J 0 bases, leaving 13 bases between the germline ends. Germline loops: CDR1 SQVTM, CDR2 ANQGSEA. The CDR3 has 16 amino acids. CDR3: CSVELAAGPNTGELFF. CDR3 bases: TGCAGCGTTGAATTGGCAGCGGGTCCGAACACCGGGGAGCTGTTTTTT.